The 18 T cell receptor beta chains in this list originate from one sample, sequenced in a study of shared clonotypes between healthy human individuals. TCRdb's copy holds only in-frame clones and misses some; the assay was immunoSEQ multiplex PCR. The sample lists about 680,000 clones, less than 85% occurring once. The sequenced sample was memory CD4+ T cells sorted from blood. The subset here: CD45RA-negative fraction. Source of these receptors: a woman in her twenties or thirties in good health.

V gene TRBV19 combines with J gene TRBJ1-4; a possible D gene is TRBD1 (6 bases). The germline V gene encodes CDR1 LNHDA and CDR2 SQIVND (reference sequence). This CDR3 has 13 amino acids. Between the trimmed V and J ends, which lost 5 bases and 8 bases, there was a span of 12 bases. The CDR3 is CASSRDTGEKLFF. CDR3 DNA: TGTGCCAGTAGTCGGGACACAGGGGAAAAACTGTTTTTT.

The gene calls are TRBV16 and TRBJ1-2; D might be TRBD1 (6 bases). The CDR3 runs 15 residues. Trimming took off 0 bases at V and 9 bases at J, with 17 bases between the two ends. Germline V CDR1 and CDR2: KGHSY, FQNENV. As DNA, the CDR3 is TGTGCCAGCAGCCAATCTAACAGGGACACTTCGAGCTACACCTTC. This sequence encodes CASSQSNRDTSSYTF.

The table lists this clone with a count of one. The chain combines TRBV4-2 with TRBJ1-6; D is ambiguous. The V and J ends lost 1 base and 3 bases respectively, with 13 bases between them. Germline CDR1 LGHNA, CDR2 YNFKEQ. The CDR3 loop spans 17 amino acids. Here the CDR3 reads CASSQAVRRNYNSPLHF. CDR3 coding DNA: TGTGCCAGCAGCCAAGCGGTAAGACGCAACTATAATTCACCCCTCCACTTT.

This clone was recorded only once. V is TRBV19 and J is TRBJ2-1, with D unresolved. The germline V gene encodes CDR1 LNHDA and CDR2 SQIVND (reference sequence). The CDR3 consists of 14 residues. V dropped 3 bases and J dropped 4 bases, with 10 bases sitting between them. As DNA, the CDR3 is TGTGCCAGTAGTATGTCACTCCTATACAATGAGCAGTTCTTC. Translating gives CASSMSLLYNEQFF.

The chain carries TRBV7-3 and TRBJ1-1; D remains unclear. V was cut by 3 bases and J by 2 bases, with 16 bases left in between. This CDR3 has 16 residues. CDR1 and CDR2 from the germline V gene are SGHTA and FQGTGA. In nucleotides, the CDR3 is TGTGCCAGCAGCTTTGAGGCAGGACGATTAAACACTGAAGCTTTCTTT. Residues: CASSFEAGRLNTEAFF.

The rearrangement links TRBV28 to TRBJ1-2; the D gene is possibly TRBD1 (5 bases). The ends were cut back, 10 bases at V and 9 bases at J, with 18 bases in the middle. This CDR3 region has 12 residues. CDR1 and CDR2 from the germline V gene are MDHEN and SYDVKM. CDR3 DNA: TGTGCCACCACCTCCTACTTGGGGCGCTACACCTTC. It is translated as CATTSYLGRYTF.

This clone was picked up many times. A clone one base away is much larger, so this may be a read error. Other DNA variants within this sample encode the same CDR3. The gene calls are TRBV18 and TRBJ1-5; 8 nucleotides line up with TRBD1. V dropped 3 bases and J dropped 2; count of bases not matched to a gene: 0. Per the germline V gene, CDR1 is KGHSH and CDR2 is LQKENI. This CDR3 is 14 amino acids long. The DNA for the CDR3 is TGTGCCAGCTCACCGACAGGGGGCAATCAGCCCCAGCATTTT. It is translated as CASSPTGGNQPQHF.

The rearrangement links TRBV9 to TRBJ2-5, with 7 positions matching TRBD1. Losses at the gene ends were 3 bases for V and 7 bases for J; bases not matched to a gene: 9. The germline V gene encodes CDR1 SGDLS and CDR2 YYNGEE. The CDR3 covers 14 residues. In DNA form, the CDR3 reads TGTGCCAGCAGCGCGGCTGGGACAGCAACGACCCAGTACTTC. This translates into CASSAAGTATTQYF.

The rearrangement links TRBV7-2 to TRBJ2-1, with 9 bases aligning to TRBD2. V lost 1 base to trimming and J lost 4 bases; unmatched junction nucleotides: 2. In germline, CDR1 is SGHTA, CDR2 FQGNSA. The CDR3 spans 15 residues. The CDR3 protein is CASSLGAGGYNEQFF. CDR3 DNA sequence: TGTGCCAGCAGCTTAGGAGCGGGAGGATACAATGAGCAGTTCTTC.

The chain carries TRBV28 and TRBJ1-1, with 7 nucleotides matching TRBD1. The CDR3 totals 15 residues. J gave up 2 bases and V 4 bases, and 7 bases lay outside the gene matches. Germline V lookup: CDR1 MDHEN, CDR2 SYDVKM. CDR3 nucleotide sequence: TGTGCCAGCAGTTCAGGGGGGGCGATAAACACTGAAGCTTTCTTT. The encoded protein is CASSSGGAINTEAFF.

This clone was seen only a few times. The J gene is TRBJ1-5, the V gene TRBV7-8; 7 nucleotides match TRBD1. This CDR3 comprises 18 residues. Trimming cost V 2 bases and J 0 bases; bases outside gene matches: 10. The germline gives CDR1 SGHVS, CDR2 FQNEAQ. Here the CDR3 reads CASSLSRWTGHSNQPQHF. CDR3 nucleotides: TGTGCCAGCAGCTTATCCCGATGGACAGGACATAGCAATCAGCCCCAGCATTTT.

The table lists this clone with many counts. The chain is built from TRBV5-1 and TRBJ1-2; no clear D. This CDR3 has 14 amino acids. Trimming shortened V by 5 bases and J by 1 base, and 12 bases separated the two germline ends. CDR1 is SGHRS and CDR2 is YFSETQ in the germline V gene. CDR3: CASSPDTSNYGYTF. For the CDR3, the DNA is TGCGCCAGCAGTCCAGACACGAGTAACTATGGCTACACCTTC.

The table lists this clone with a few counts. The chain carries TRBV10-3 and TRBJ2-5; perhaps TRBD1 as D (6 bases). Germline V gene data show CDR1 as ENHRY and CDR2 as SYGVKD. Trimming took 6 bases from V and 1 from J, leaving 12 bases between them. This CDR3 is built from 14 residues. The CDR3 spells CAIRLDSTQETQYF. CDR3 DNA sequence: TGTGCCATCAGACTGGACAGCACCCAAGAGACCCAGTACTTC.

The gene calls are TRBV7-9 and TRBJ2-1; 7 bases line up with TRBD2. There are 13 residues in the CDR3. Looked up from germline, CDR1 is SEHNR and CDR2 is FQNEAQ (reference sequence). Trimming cost V 5 bases and J 11 bases; bases outside gene matches: 9. This CDR3 reads CASSTQRDTKQFF. The CDR3, as DNA: TGTGCCAGCAGCACTCAGCGGGATACCAAGCAGTTCTTC.

The chain employs TRBV28 and TRBJ1-2; 8 nucleotides line up with TRBD1. This CDR3 comprises 15 residues. With V trimmed by 2 bases and J by 2 bases, 4 bases remained unmatched. Germline-derived CDR1 and CDR2 are MDHEN and SYDVKM. The CDR3 spells CASSLAGQANYGYTF. DNA for the CDR3: TGTGCCAGCAGTTTAGCGGGACAGGCCAACTATGGCTACACCTTC.

The rearrangement links TRBV2 to TRBJ1-6; tentatively, D is TRBD1 (5 bases). Germline CDR1 is SNHLY and CDR2 is FYNNEI. CDR3 length: 13 amino acids. With 6 bases removed from V and 5 bases from J, the gap between germline ends came to 8 bases. The CDR3 loop reads CASRGENNSPLHF. CDR3 nucleotides: TGTGCCAGCAGGGGGGAGAATAATTCACCCCTCCACTTT.

The chain employs TRBV28 and TRBJ2-1; the match to TRBD2 covers 8 bases. The germline V gene encodes CDR1 MDHEN and CDR2 SYDVKM. The CDR3 extends over 14 amino acids. V lost 5 bases and J lost 6; bases outside the gene matches: 6. DNA for the CDR3: TGTGCCAGCAGTCTCCAAGCGGGAGTCAATGAGCAGTTCTTC. Residues: CASSLQAGVNEQFF.

The chain uses TRBV5-3 and TRBJ2-3, with a tentative D call TRBD2 (5 bases). TRBV5-3 is filed as an ORF, its function uncertain. The CDR3 loop spans 15 amino acids. The V end was cut by 0 bases, the J end by 8 bases, with 16 bases between. This CDR3 is CARSLGLVRASTQYF. The DNA for the CDR3 is TGTGCCAGAAGCTTGGGACTGGTGAGGGCCTCTACGCAGTATTTT.